Below are 25 T cell receptor beta chains sequenced from a single sample in a study of blood T cell repertoires in COVID-19. The data were produced by immunoSEQ multiplex PCR, yet TCRdb's version contains in-frame clones alone and is incomplete. The repertoire holds 120,000 to 150,000 clones, with more than 75% as singletons. Sample: peripheral blood. The receptors were gathered from a woman aged 40 to 50 with acute or convalescent COVID-19.

The rearrangement joins TRBV6-5 to TRBJ2-7, with 11 bases fitting TRBD1. Germline trimming cut 0 bases from V and 4 bases from J; bases unmatched to any gene: 5. The CDR3 has 16 residues. CDR1 is MNHEY and CDR2 is SVGAGI in the germline V gene. CDR3 DNA: TGTGCCAGCAGTTACTCCGTAGGACAGGGGGCGTACGAGCAGTACTTC. Translating gives CASSYSVGQGAYEQYF.

The chain links TRBV6-2 or TRBV6-3 to TRBJ2-5; either TRBD1 or TRBD2 may fit D (5 bases each). Germline V gene sequence: CDR1 MNHEY, CDR2 SVGEGT. CDR3 length equals 14 residues. Trimming took off 6 bases at V and 4 bases at J, with 15 bases between the two ends. Here the CDR3 DNA reads TGTGCCAGCAGCCCGGGGTGGGGCATAGAGACCCAGTACTTC. Protein sequence: CASSPGWGIETQYF.

CDR3 DNA: TGTGCCAGCAGCTTATTTGGGACATGGTACGGCTACACCTTC. Residues: CASSLFGTWYGYTF. The chain is built from TRBV7-8 and TRBJ1-2; maybe TRBD1 (6 bases). CDR1 is SGHVS, CDR2 FQNEAQ, per germline. Trimming shortened V by 2 bases and J by 8 bases, and 15 bases separated the two germline ends. This CDR3 has 14 residues.

The chain couples TRBV2 to TRBJ1-1; D not resolved. Trimming took 4 bases from V and 1 from J, leaving 10 bases between them. CDR3 length equals 14 residues. In germline, CDR1 is SNHLY, CDR2 FYNNEI. CDR3 bases: TGTGCCAGCAGTGTAGGACGGGGGAACACTGAAGCTTTCTTT. It encodes CASSVGRGNTEAFF.

As DNA, the CDR3 is TGTGCCACCAGTGACCACGGACAGTTCGAGCAGTACTTC. The encoded protein is CATSDHGQFEQYF. The chain joins TRBV24-1 to TRBJ2-7, with D perhaps TRBD1 (6 bases). Trimming took off 4 bases at V and 6 bases at J, with 12 bases between the two ends. This CDR3 region has 13 residues. The germline V gene encodes CDR1 KGHDR and CDR2 SFDVKD.

The rearrangement joins TRBV3-1 (or the pseudogene TRBV3-2) to TRBJ2-2, with D perhaps TRBD2 (6 bases). The V and J ends lost 1 base and 4 bases respectively, with 13 bases between them. CDR3 length equals 16 residues. CDR1 and CDR2 from the germline V gene are LGHDT and YNNKEL (reference sequence). CDR3 loop: CASSQGFSGSTGELFF. As DNA, the CDR3 is TGTGCCAGCAGCCAAGGGTTTAGCGGATCCACCGGGGAGCTGTTTTTT.

J is TRBJ2-2 and V is TRBV4-1; 7 nucleotides match TRBD1. V lost 1 base and J lost 3; bases outside the gene matches: 2. Germline V gene lookup returns CDR1 MGHRA and CDR2 YSYEKL. The CDR3 runs 15 residues. The CDR3 sequence is CASSQGQGDTGELFF. The CDR3 region has the DNA TGCGCCAGCAGCCAAGGGCAGGGGGACACCGGGGAGCTGTTTTTT.

The genes are TRBV6-2 or TRBV6-3 and TRBJ1-4; D remains unclear. In germline, CDR1 is MNHEY, CDR2 SVGEGT. Between the trimmed V and J ends, which lost 0 bases and 12 bases, there was a span of 8 bases. The CDR3 is 12 residues long. The CDR3 DNA reads TGTGCCAGCAGTTACTCGAGGGTGGAACTGTTTTTT. It is translated as CASSYSRVELFF.

V gene TRBV11-2 combines with J gene TRBJ1-2; D is ambiguous. The CDR3 loop spans 13 amino acids. Germline CDR1 and CDR2: SGHAT and FQNNGV. Trimming removed 2 bases from V and 4 bases from J, with 8 bases in between. The CDR3 loop reads CASSLRAGYGYTF. CDR3 DNA: TGTGCCAGCAGCTTAAGGGCGGGCTATGGCTACACCTTC.

V usage is TRBV29-1 and J usage is TRBJ2-3, with 7 bases lining up with TRBD1. With 4 bases clipped from V and 1 base from J, the junction kept 8 bases outside the gene matches. This CDR3 has 15 amino acids. Per germline, CDR1 SQVTM and CDR2 ANQGSEA. DNA for the CDR3: TGCAGCGTTGGCGATGGGACAGAGGGCACAGATACGCAGTATTTT. This translates into CSVGDGTEGTDTQYF.

The CDR3, as DNA: TGTGCCAGCAGCCAAGAGGTAGCGGCCCCCTTTTGGCAGTACTTC. Protein sequence: CASSQEVAAPFWQYF. J is TRBJ2-7 and V is TRBV3-1 (or the pseudogene TRBV3-2), with D maybe TRBD2 (6 bases). This CDR3 region has 15 residues. Germline values: CDR1 LGHDT, CDR2 YNNKEL (reference sequence). Trimming took 0 bases from V and 9 from J, leaving 18 bases between them.

V is TRBV12-3 or TRBV12-4 and J is TRBJ1-2; tentative D call: TRBD1 (5 bases). Trimming cost V 7 bases and J 4 bases, with 7 bases left between them. The CDR3 sequence is 11 residues long. The CDR3 protein is CASTRAYGYTF. Here the CDR3 DNA reads TGTGCCAGCACCAGGGCCTATGGCTACACCTTC.

V and J are TRBV18 and TRBJ1-1; 8 bases agree with TRBD1. V lost 5 bases to trimming and J lost 3 bases; unmatched junction nucleotides: 2. CDR1 is KGHSH and CDR2 is LQKENI in the germline V gene. The CDR3 contains 13 residues. The CDR3 here is CASSGQGDTEAFF. The CDR3 DNA follows: TGTGCCAGCTCAGGACAGGGCGACACTGAAGCTTTCTTT.

The J gene is TRBJ2-2, the V gene TRBV7-3; TRBD2 might be the D (5 bases). V lost 4 bases, J lost 8 bases, and 11 bases lay in between. Germline-derived CDR1 and CDR2 are SGHTA and FQGTGA. This CDR3 contains 13 residues. The CDR3 nucleotides read TGTGCCAGCAGCTCCTCGGGGTTTGGGGAGCTGTTTTTT. This encodes CASSSSGFGELFF.

The rearrangement joins TRBV7-9 to TRBJ2-3; 10 bases agree with TRBD2. Germline V gene lookup returns CDR1 SEHNR and CDR2 FQNEAQ (reference sequence). This CDR3 is 15 amino acids long. The V segment lost 5 bases and the J segment 3 bases; nucleotides outside the gene matches: 5. The DNA for the CDR3 is TGTGCCAGCAGCCCAGGGACTAGCGATACAGATACGCAGTATTTT. It yields the protein CASSPGTSDTDTQYF.

The chain recombines TRBV5-5 with TRBJ1-1, with 12 bases fitting TRBD1. Trimming cost V 5 bases and J 4 bases; bases outside gene matches: 9. Germline V gene lookup returns CDR1 SGHKS and CDR2 YYEKEE (reference sequence). The CDR3 sequence is 16 residues long. The chain's CDR3 is CASRHPGQGARTEAFF. CDR3 sequence (DNA): TGTGCCAGCAGGCATCCGGGACAGGGGGCGCGCACTGAAGCTTTCTTT.

The V call is TRBV7-8, the J call TRBJ1-1, with TRBD1 matching over 8 bases. The CDR3 totals 15 residues. Germline V lookup: CDR1 SGHVS, CDR2 FQNEAQ. Germline trimming cut 4 bases from V and 5 bases from J; bases unmatched to any gene: 9. As DNA, the CDR3 is TGTGCCAGCAGCTCCAATACAGGGGGATGGACTGAAGCTTTCTTT. Residues: CASSSNTGGWTEAFF.

As DNA, the CDR3 is TGTGCCATCAGTGCGAATCCACGGGACAGGGTTGACGAGCAGTACTTC. This sequence encodes CAISANPRDRVDEQYF. This sequence joins TRBV10-3 and TRBJ2-7; the match to TRBD1 covers 9 bases. The V gene's germline CDR1 is ENHRY and CDR2 SYGVKD. CDR3 length: 16 amino acids. With V trimmed by 4 bases and J by 5 bases, 12 bases remained unmatched.

V is TRBV10-1 and J is TRBJ1-2; a possible D gene is TRBD1 (6 bases). The ends were cut back, 4 bases at V and 2 bases at J, with 11 bases in the middle. This CDR3 comprises 14 residues. Germline V gene data show CDR1 as WNHNN and CDR2 as SYGVQD (reference sequence). DNA for the CDR3: TGCGCCAGCAGTGGACAGGCACCCAACTATGGCTACACCTTC. Residues: CASSGQAPNYGYTF.

V usage is TRBV2 and J usage is TRBJ1-1; 8 positions match TRBD1. Trimming cost V 1 base and J 3 bases; bases outside gene matches: 4. The CDR3 spans 15 residues. Germline V CDR1 and CDR2: SNHLY, FYNNEI. CDR3 protein: CASSEVGQGDTEAFF. CDR3 nucleotides: TGTGCCAGCAGTGAAGTAGGACAGGGAGACACTGAAGCTTTCTTT.

The rearrangement joins TRBV19 to TRBJ2-1; TRBD2 matches at 8 bases. The CDR3 has 14 amino acids. The germline gives CDR1 LNHDA, CDR2 SQIVND (reference sequence). The ends lost 7 bases at V and 6 bases at J; junction bases unmatched: 8. The CDR3 DNA reads TGTGCCAGTATGGGGACTAGTTCCACCAATGAGCAGTTCTTC. Translation gives CASMGTSSTNEQFF.

This rearrangement joins TRBV6-5 to TRBJ1-2, with D possibly TRBD1 on 5 matching bases. The V end lost 4 bases, the J end lost 5 bases, and 17 bases lay between the germline ends. The germline V gene has CDR1 MNHEY and CDR2 SVGAGI. CDR3 length equals 15 residues. The CDR3 here is CASSSYRHSSYGYTF. The CDR3 DNA reads TGTGCCAGCAGTTCCTACAGGCACTCTTCATATGGCTACACCTTC.

The chain has TRBV2 and TRBJ2-1; 13 bases are shared with TRBD2. After removal of 2 bases from V and 10 bases from J, the junction contained 14 bases not matched to a gene. Germline CDR1 is SNHLY and CDR2 is FYNNEI. The CDR3 is 18 amino acids. DNA of the CDR3: TGTGCCAGCAGTGAACGGATACTAGCGGGAGGGCGGGGTAACGAGCAGTTCTTC. Translating it yields CASSERILAGGRGNEQFF.

This chain uses TRBV6-2 or TRBV6-3 with TRBJ1-5; perhaps TRBD1 as D (6 bases). This CDR3 contains 13 residues. V was cut by 5 bases and J by 6 bases, with 11 bases left in between. Germline V gene lookup returns CDR1 MNHEY and CDR2 SVGEGT. Here the CDR3 reads CASSRQEAQPQHF. The CDR3 DNA reads as TGTGCCAGCAGTCGACAGGAAGCTCAGCCCCAGCATTTT.

This clone turned up a few times. The chain employs TRBV24-1 and TRBJ1-5, with TRBD1 identical over 7 bases. The V segment lost 1 base and the J segment 5 bases; nucleotides outside the gene matches: 1. Per the germline V gene, CDR1 is KGHDR and CDR2 is SFDVKD. This CDR3 spans 14 amino acids. The CDR3 here is CATSDFGQDQPQHF. CDR3 nucleotide sequence: TGTGCCACCAGTGATTTTGGACAGGATCAGCCCCAGCATTTT.